The 5 T cell receptor beta chains presented below share a single source sample, sequenced in a study of blood T cell repertoires in COVID-19. Assay used: immunoSEQ multiplex PCR; TCRdb lists only in-frame clones, some missing. The repertoire holds roughly 260,000 clones, 65% to 85% seen once, with approximately 4% in the top ten. The material sequenced was peripheral blood. The receptors were gathered from a woman aged 40 to 50 with active or convalescent COVID-19.

The chain has TRBV6-1 and TRBJ2-7, with 7 bases lining up with TRBD2. CDR3 size: 16 residues. Germline V gene lookup returns CDR1 MNHNS and CDR2 SASEGT. Trimming removed 2 bases from V and 1 base from J; junction bases left unmatched: 8. CDR3 coding DNA: TGTGCCAGCAGTGAATTCGGGGGGTCTACTTCCTACGAGCAGTACGTC. It yields the protein CASSEFGGSTSYEQYV.

The chain couples TRBV18 to TRBJ2-6; D is perhaps TRBD1 (6 bases). V shed 6 bases and J shed 4 bases, with 13 bases lying between them. Per the germline V gene, CDR1 is KGHSH and CDR2 is LQKENI. The CDR3 spans 15 residues. CDR3 in amino acids: CASSPPGVGANVLTF. The CDR3 region has the DNA TGTGCCAGCTCTCCGCCAGGGGTCGGGGCCAACGTCCTGACTTTC.

This clone has a count of ten or more. The same CDR3 arises from other DNA sequences in this sample as well. The chain joins TRBV29-1 to TRBJ2-5; 11 bases are a match to TRBD2. This CDR3 is 13 amino acids long. The J segment lost 3 bases and the V segment lost 6 bases, leaving 3 bases of the junction unmatched. Per germline, CDR1 SQVTM and CDR2 ANQGSEA. Written as DNA, the CDR3 is TGCAGCGTGCAGACTAGCGGGGAAGAGACCCAGTACTTC. Protein: CSVQTSGEETQYF.

The chain combines TRBV6-5 with TRBJ2-5; TRBD2 matches 8 bases. The CDR3 is 14 residues long. V trimming: 6 bases; J trimming: 2 bases; junction bases outside the gene matches: 5. Per the germline V gene, CDR1 is MNHEY and CDR2 is SVGAGI. The CDR3 spells CASSPGLAQETQYF. DNA of the CDR3: TGTGCCAGCAGCCCCGGACTAGCTCAAGAGACCCAGTACTTC.

The chain is built from TRBV3-1 (or the pseudogene TRBV3-2) and TRBJ2-2, with 10 bases that match TRBD2. Germline CDR1 and CDR2: LGHDT and YNNKEL (reference sequence). The CDR3 is 15 residues long. Trimming removed 6 bases from V and 4 bases from J; junction bases left unmatched: 5. The CDR3 is CASRPLAGATGELFF. DNA of the CDR3: TGTGCCAGCAGACCTCTAGCGGGGGCCACCGGGGAGCTGTTTTTT.